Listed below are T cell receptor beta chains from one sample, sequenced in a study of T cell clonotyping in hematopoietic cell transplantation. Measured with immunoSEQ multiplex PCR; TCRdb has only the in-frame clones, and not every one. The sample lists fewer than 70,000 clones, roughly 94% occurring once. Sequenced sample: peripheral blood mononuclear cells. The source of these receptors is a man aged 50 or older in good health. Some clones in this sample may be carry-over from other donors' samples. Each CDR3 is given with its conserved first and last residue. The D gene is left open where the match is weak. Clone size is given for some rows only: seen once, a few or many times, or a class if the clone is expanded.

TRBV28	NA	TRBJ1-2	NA	CASSLRSAGVINYGYTF	TGTGCCAGCAGTTTAAGGTCGGCAGGGGTCATAAACTATGGCTACACCTTC
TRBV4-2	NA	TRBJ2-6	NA	CASSQARGDSGANVLTF	TGTGCCAGCAGCCAAGCGAGGGGGGACTCTGGGGCCAACGTCCTGACTTTC
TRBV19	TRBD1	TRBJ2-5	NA	CASGTGTSGQYF	TGTGCCAGTGGGACAGGAACCAGTGGCCAGTACTTC
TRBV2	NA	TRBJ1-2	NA	CASSDSLHGYTF	TGTGCCAGCAGTGACAGTCTCCATGGCTACACCTTC
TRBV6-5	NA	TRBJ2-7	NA	CATRDLYEQYF	TGTGCCACCAGGGACCTCTACGAGCAGTACTTC
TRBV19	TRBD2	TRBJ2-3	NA	CASSLSSGGFSTDTQYF	TGTGCCAGTAGCTTATCTAGCGGGGGATTTAGCACAGATACGCAGTATTTT
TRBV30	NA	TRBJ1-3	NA	CAWTPDGVSGNTIYF	TGTGCCTGGACTCCGGACGGGGTCTCTGGAAACACCATATATTTT
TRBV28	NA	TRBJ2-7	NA	CASLPFRGHEQYF	TGTGCCAGCCTTCCCTTTAGGGGCCACGAGCAGTACTTC
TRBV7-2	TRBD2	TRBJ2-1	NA	CASSFEVGLGGGLRFF	TGTGCCAGCAGCTTTGAGGTTGGACTAGGAGGCGGGCTGAGGTTCTTC
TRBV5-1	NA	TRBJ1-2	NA	CASSPVLAQGSGYTF	TGCGCCAGCAGCCCCGTACTTGCGCAGGGATCGGGCTACACCTTC
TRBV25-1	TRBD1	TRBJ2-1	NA	CASSELMGQGGNEQFF	TGTGCCAGCAGTGAGCTCATGGGACAGGGTGGCAATGAGCAGTTCTTC
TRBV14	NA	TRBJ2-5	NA	CASSLATVQETQYF	TGTGCCAGCAGCCTTGCGACTGTACAAGAGACCCAGTACTTC
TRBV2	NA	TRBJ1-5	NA	CASRVDKGVGGPQHF	TGTGCCAGCAGGGTAGACAAGGGAGTCGGCGGGCCCCAGCATTTT
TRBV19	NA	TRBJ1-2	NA	CASSRTPQGTGYGYTF	TGTGCCAGTAGTAGGACTCCACAGGGAACTGGCTATGGCTACACCTTC
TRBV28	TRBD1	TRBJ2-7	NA	CASSPGQGYHEQYF	TGTGCCAGCAGTCCGGGACAGGGGTACCACGAGCAGTACTTC
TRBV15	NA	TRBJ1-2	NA	CATSAAGSNYGYTF	TGTGCCACCAGTGCTGCAGGGAGCAATTATGGCTACACCTTC
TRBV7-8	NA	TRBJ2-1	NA	CASSAGTTYNEQFF	TGTGCCAGCAGCGCCGGGACAACCTACAATGAGCAGTTCTTC
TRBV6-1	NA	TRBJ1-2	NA	CASTQGGGDYGYTF	TGTGCCAGCACCCAAGGGGGGGGCGACTATGGCTACACCTTC
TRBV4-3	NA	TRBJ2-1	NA	CASSPGASSYNEQFF	TGCGCCAGCAGCCCAGGGGCAAGCTCCTACAATGAGCAGTTCTTC
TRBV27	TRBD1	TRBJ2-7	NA	CATKLEMDRSYEQYF	TGTGCCACCAAACTAGAGATGGACAGGAGCTACGAGCAGTACTTC
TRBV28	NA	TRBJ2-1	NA	CASSFDSYSSYNEQFF	TGTGCCAGCAGTTTTGACTCCTACAGCTCCTACAATGAGCAGTTCTTC
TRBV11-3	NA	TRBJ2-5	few	CASSRGFEETQYF	TGTGCCAGCAGCCGGGGGTTTGAAGAGACCCAGTACTTC
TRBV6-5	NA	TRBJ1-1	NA	CASSPGGWTEAFF	TGTGCCAGCAGCCCGGGGGGTTGGACTGAAGCTTTCTTT
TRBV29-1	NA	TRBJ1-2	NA	CSVGGTEGGYTF	TGCAGCGTTGGAGGGACTGAGGGCGGCTACACCTTC
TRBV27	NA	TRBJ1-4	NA	CASSLSEKLFF	TGTGCCAGCAGTTTGAGTGAAAAACTGTTTTTT
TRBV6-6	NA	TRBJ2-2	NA	CASRGNANTGELFF	TGTGCCAGCAGAGGCAACGCGAACACCGGGGAGCTGTTTTTT
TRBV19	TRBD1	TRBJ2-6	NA	CASSIQPGQGFSGANVLTF	TGTGCCAGTAGTATCCAACCGGGACAGGGGTTTTCAGGGGCCAACGTCCTGACTTTC
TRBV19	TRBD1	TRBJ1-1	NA	CASSLRQGLNTEAFF	TGTGCCAGTAGTCTCCGACAGGGCTTGAACACTGAAGCTTTCTTT
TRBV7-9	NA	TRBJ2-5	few	CASRLDGTQETQYF	TGTGCCAGCAGATTGGACGGGACTCAAGAGACCCAGTACTTC
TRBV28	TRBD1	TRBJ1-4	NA	CATATGNEKLFF	TGTGCCACCGCGACAGGGAATGAAAAACTGTTTTTT
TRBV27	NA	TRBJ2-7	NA	CASSRQAVSYEQYF	TGTGCCAGCAGTCGGCAGGCCGTCTCCTACGAGCAGTACTTC
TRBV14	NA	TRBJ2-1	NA	CASSQEVRGLTNEQFF	TGTGCCAGCAGCCAAGAGGTTCGGGGTTTGACCAATGAGCAGTTCTTC
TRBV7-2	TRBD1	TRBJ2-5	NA	CASNHQGAQETQYF	TGTGCCAGCAACCACCAGGGGGCCCAAGAGACCCAGTACTTC
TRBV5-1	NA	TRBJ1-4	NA	CASSSGTVATNEKLFF	TGCGCCAGCAGCTCGGGGACGGTTGCAACTAATGAAAAACTGTTTTTT
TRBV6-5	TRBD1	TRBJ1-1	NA	CASSPNRGRTEAFF	TGTGCCAGCAGCCCCAACAGGGGGCGAACTGAAGCTTTCTTT
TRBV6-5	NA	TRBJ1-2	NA	CASSPSHRMDGYTF	TGTGCCAGCAGTCCTAGTCACAGGATGGATGGCTACACCTTC
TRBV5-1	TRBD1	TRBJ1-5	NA	CASSPYPGQGASNQPQHF	TGCGCCAGCAGCCCGTACCCGGGACAGGGGGCGAGCAATCAGCCCCAGCATTTT
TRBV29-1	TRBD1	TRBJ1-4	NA	CSVGQGAIGEKLFF	TGCAGCGTTGGCCAGGGGGCAATAGGGGAAAAACTGTTTTTT
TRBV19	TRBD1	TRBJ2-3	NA	CASSRTAGGADTQYF	TGTGCCAGTAGTAGAACCGCAGGGGGCGCAGATACGCAGTATTTT
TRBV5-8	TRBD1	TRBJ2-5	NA	CASSWDRQETQYF	TGTGCCAGCAGTTGGGACAGACAAGAGACCCAGTACTTC
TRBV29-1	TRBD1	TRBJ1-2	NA	CSVGDRGDYGYTF	TGCAGCGTTGGGGACAGGGGAGACTATGGCTACACCTTC
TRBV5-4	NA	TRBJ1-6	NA	CASSFFNSPLHF	TGTGCCAGCAGCTTCTTTAATTCACCCCTCCACTTT
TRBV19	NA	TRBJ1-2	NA	CASSISVYGYTF	TGTGCCAGTAGTATCTCAGTTTATGGCTACACCTTC